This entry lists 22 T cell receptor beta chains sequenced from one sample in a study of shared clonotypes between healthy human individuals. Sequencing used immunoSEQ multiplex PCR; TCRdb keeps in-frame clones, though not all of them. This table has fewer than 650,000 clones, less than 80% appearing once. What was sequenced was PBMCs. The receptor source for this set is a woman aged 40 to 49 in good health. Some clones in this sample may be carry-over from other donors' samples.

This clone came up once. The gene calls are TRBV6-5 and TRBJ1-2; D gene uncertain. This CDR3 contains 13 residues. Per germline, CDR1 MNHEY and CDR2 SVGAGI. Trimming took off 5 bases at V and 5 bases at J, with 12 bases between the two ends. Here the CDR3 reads CASSPDGFYGYTF. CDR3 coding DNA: TGTGCCAGCAGTCCCGACGGATTTTATGGCTACACCTTC.

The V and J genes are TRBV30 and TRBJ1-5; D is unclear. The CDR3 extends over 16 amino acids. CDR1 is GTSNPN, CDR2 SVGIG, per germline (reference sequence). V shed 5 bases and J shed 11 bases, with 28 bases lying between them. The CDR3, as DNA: TGTGCCTGGGCGGTAAACAAGAGTTCTGAGCAATCAGCCCAGCATTTT. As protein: CAWAVNKSSEQSAQHF.

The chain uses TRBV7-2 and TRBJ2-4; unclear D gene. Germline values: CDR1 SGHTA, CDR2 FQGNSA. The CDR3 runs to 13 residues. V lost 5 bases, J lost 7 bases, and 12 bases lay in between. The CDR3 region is CASSVTRSNIQYF. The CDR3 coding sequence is TGTGCCAGCAGCGTGACGCGATCGAACATTCAGTACTTC.

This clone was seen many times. The CDR3 loop is CASSLEGTSGRYHNEQFF. CDR3 sequence (DNA): TGTGCCAGCAGCTTAGAAGGGACTAGCGGGAGGTACCACAATGAGCAGTTCTTC. The chain combines TRBV7-2 with TRBJ2-1; 15 bases are a match to TRBD2. Looked up from germline, CDR1 is SGHTA and CDR2 is FQGNSA. The V and J ends lost 1 base and 5 bases, in that order; junction bases with no gene match: 6. This CDR3 contains 18 residues.

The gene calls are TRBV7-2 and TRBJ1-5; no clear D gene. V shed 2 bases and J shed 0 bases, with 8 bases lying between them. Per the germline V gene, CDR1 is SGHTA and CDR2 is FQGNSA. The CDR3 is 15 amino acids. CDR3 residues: CASSLQSFSNQPQHF. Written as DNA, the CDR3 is TGTGCCAGCAGCTTACAGAGTTTTAGCAATCAGCCCCAGCATTTT.

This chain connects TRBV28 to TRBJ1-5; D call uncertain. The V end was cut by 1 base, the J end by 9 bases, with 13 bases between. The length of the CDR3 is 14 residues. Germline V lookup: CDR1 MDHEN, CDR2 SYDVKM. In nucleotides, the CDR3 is TGTGCCAGCAGTTTATCGGGCAACCCTGTGCCCCAGCATTTT. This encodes CASSLSGNPVPQHF.

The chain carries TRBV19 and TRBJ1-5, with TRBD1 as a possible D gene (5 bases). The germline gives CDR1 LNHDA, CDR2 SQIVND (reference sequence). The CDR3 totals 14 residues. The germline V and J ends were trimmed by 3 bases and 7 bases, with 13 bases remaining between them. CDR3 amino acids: CASSMWQGGQPQHF. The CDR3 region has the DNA TGTGCCAGTAGTATGTGGCAGGGCGGGCAGCCCCAGCATTTT. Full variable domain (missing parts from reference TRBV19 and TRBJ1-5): DGGITQSPKYLFRKEGQNVTLSCEQNLNHDAMYWYRQDPGQGLRLIYYSQIVNDFQKGDIAEGYSVSREKKESFPLTVTSAQKNPTAFYLCASSMWQGGQPQHFGDGTRLSIL.

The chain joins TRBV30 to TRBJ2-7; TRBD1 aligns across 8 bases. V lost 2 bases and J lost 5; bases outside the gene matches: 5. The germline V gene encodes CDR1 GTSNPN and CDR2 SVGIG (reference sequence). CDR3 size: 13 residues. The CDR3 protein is CAWSYDRGHEQYF. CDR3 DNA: TGTGCCTGGAGTTACGACAGGGGCCACGAGCAGTACTTC.

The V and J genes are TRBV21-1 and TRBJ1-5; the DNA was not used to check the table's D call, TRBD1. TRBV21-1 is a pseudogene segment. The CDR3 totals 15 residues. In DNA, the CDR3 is TGTGCCAGCTGGGCCATCCCGTCTGGGAATCAGCCCCAGCATTTT. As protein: CASWAIPSGNQPQHF.

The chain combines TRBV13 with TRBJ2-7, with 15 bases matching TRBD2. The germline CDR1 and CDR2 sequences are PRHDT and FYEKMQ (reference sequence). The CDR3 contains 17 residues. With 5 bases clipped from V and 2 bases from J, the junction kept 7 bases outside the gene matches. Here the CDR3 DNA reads TGTGCCAGCAGCAACGGACTAGCGGGAGGGGGCACCTACGAGCAGTACTTC. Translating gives CASSNGLAGGGTYEQYF.

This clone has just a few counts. The CDR3 nucleotides read TGTGCCAGCAGCAAAGCTGTTGAAGGGGCCAACACCGGGGAGCTGTTTTTT. It yields the protein CASSKAVEGANTGELFF. The rearrangement uses TRBV21-1 and TRBJ2-2; the table assigns TRBD1, which was not confirmed against the DNA. TRBV21-1 is a pseudogene segment. The CDR3 sequence is 17 residues long.

This CDR3 reads CASRGGIRTDTQYF. The CDR3 nucleotides are TGTGCCAGCAGAGGGGGAATACGCACAGATACGCAGTATTTT. The V and J genes are TRBV25-1 and TRBJ2-3, with D perhaps TRBD1 (6 bases). The CDR3 is 14 amino acids. V lost 6 bases, J lost 1 base, and 11 bases lay in between. CDR1 is MGHDK, CDR2 SYGVNS, per germline.

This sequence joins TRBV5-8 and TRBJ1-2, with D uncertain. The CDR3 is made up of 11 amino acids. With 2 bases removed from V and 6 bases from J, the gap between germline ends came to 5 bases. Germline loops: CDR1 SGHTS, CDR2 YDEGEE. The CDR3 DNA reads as TGTGCCAGCAGCTTCCGAGATGGCTACACCTTC. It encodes CASSFRDGYTF.

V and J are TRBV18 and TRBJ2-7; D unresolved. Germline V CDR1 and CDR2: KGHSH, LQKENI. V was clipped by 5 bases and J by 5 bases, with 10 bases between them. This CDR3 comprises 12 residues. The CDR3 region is CASSTGVNEQYF. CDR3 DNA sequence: TGTGCCAGCTCAACTGGGGTGAACGAGCAGTACTTC.

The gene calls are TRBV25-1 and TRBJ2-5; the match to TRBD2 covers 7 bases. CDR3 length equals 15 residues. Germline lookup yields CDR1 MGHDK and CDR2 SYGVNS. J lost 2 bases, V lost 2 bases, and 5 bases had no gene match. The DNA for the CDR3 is TGTGCCAGCAGTGAACGAGGGACTAAGCAAGAGACCCAGTACTTC. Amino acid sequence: CASSERGTKQETQYF.

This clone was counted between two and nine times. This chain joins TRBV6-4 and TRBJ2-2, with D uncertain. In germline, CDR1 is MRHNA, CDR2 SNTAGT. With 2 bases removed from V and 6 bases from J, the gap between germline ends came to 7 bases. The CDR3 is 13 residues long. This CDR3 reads CASSDLESGELFF. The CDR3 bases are TGTGCCAGCAGTGACCTAGAGTCCGGGGAGCTGTTTTTT.

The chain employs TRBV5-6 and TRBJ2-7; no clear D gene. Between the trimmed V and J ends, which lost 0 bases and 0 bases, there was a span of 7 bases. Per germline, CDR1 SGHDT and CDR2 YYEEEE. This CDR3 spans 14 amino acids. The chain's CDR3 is CASSLGTSSYEQYF. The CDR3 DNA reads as TGTGCCAGCAGCTTGGGCACAAGCTCCTACGAGCAGTACTTC.

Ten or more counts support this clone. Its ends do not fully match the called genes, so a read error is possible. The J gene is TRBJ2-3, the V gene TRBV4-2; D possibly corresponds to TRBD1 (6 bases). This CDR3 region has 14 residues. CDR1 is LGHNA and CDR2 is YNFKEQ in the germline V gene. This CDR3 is CASNQGGAQDTQYF. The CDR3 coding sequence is TGTGCCAGCAACCAAGGGGGAGCACAGGATACGCAGTATTTT.

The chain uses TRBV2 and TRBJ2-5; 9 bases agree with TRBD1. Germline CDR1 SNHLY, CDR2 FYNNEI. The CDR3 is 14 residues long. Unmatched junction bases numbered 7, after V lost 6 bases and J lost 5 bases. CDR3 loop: CASSQDRGYETQYF. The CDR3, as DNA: TGTGCCAGCAGCCAGGACAGGGGTTATGAGACCCAGTACTTC.

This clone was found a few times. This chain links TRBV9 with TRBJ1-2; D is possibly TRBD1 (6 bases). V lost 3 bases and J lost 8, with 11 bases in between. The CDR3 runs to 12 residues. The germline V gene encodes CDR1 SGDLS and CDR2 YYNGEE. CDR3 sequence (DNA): TGTGCCAGCAGCGAGGGGGACCGCGGCTACACCTTC. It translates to CASSEGDRGYTF.

This CDR3 reads CASSLGGSYTDTQYF. Here the CDR3 DNA reads TGTGCCAGCAGCTTGGGAGGTTCTTACACAGATACGCAGTATTTT. V is TRBV5-8 and J is TRBJ2-3; D not resolved. Trimming pared 0 bases from V and 2 bases from J, leaving 10 bases between. CDR1 SGHTS and CDR2 YDEGEE come from the germline V gene. CDR3 length: 15 residues. The full variable domain, in which reference TRBV5-8 and TRBJ2-3 provide the parts outside the CDR3, is EAGVTQSPTHLIKTRGQQATLRCSPISGHTSVYWYQQALGLGLQFLLWYDEGEERNRGNFPPRFSGRQFPNYSSELNVNALELEDSALYLCASSLGGSYTDTQYFGPGTRLTVL.

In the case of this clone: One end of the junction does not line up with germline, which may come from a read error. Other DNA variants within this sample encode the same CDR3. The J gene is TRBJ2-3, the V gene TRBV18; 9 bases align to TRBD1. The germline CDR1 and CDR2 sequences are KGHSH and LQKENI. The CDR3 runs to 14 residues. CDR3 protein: CASSLGTGMDTQYF. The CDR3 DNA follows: TGCGCCAGCTCACTCGGGACAGGGATGGATACGCAGTATTTT.